Listed below are T cell receptor beta chains from one sample, sequenced in a study of T cells in narcolepsy. This table comes from immunoSEQ multiplex PCR, and its TCRdb copy is limited to in-frame clones, with some not included. The table lists fewer than 15,000 clones, 85% to 90% of them singletons, with roughly 1.7% in the top ten. Material for sequencing was CD45RA- memory CD4+ T cells from PBMCs. These receptors all come from a human donor with narcolepsy. CDR3s include the opening cysteine and the closing phenylalanine or tryptophan. D genes are given only for firm matches. A row's size may be missing; if present it is once, few, many or a size class.

>NA|TRBD2|TRBJ2-1|TRBV9
TGTGCCAGCAGCGGCTTCCTTCTAGCGGGAGCCCACAATGAGCAGTTCTTC
CASSGFLLAGAHNEQFF
>NA|NA|TRBJ1-4|TRBV19
TGTGCCAGTAGTATTCTGGGGGCAGGGGCTAATGAAAAACTGTTTTTT
CASSILGAGANEKLFF
>NA|TRBD2|TRBJ2-1|TRBV25-1
TGTGGGACTAGCGGGAGGGAAAGGCAGTTCTTC
CGTSGRERQFF
>NA|NA|TRBJ1-4|TRBV27
TGTGCCAGCAGTACCCAGTTAAATGAAAAACTGTTTTTT
CASSTQLNEKLFF
>NA|NA|TRBJ1-3|TRBV11-2
TGTGCCAGCAGCTTGGGGCAGAACTTTGGAAACACCATATATTTT
CASSLGQNFGNTIYF
>NA|NA|TRBJ2-7|TRBV28
TGTGCCAGCAGTTTTATGATGGGGCCGAGGAGCTCCTACGAGCAGTACTTC
CASSFMMGPRSSYEQYF
>NA|TRBD2|TRBJ2-7|TRBV7-8
TGTGCCAGCAGCTTTTTACTAGCGGGTACCCTCTCCTACGAGCAGTACTTC
CASSFLLAGTLSYEQYF
>NA|NA|TRBJ2-5|TRBV27
TGTGCCAGCAAGTTACACAGGGCGGCAGAGACCCAGTACTTC
CASKLHRAAETQYF
>NA|TRBD1|TRBJ1-5|TRBV10-3
TGTGCCATCAGCGGGGACAGAAATCAGCCCCAGCATTTT
CAISGDRNQPQHF
>NA|TRBD1|TRBJ1-1|TRBV25-1
TGTGCCAGCAGTGAATTTGGAGACAGGGGCGGTGGAGCTTTCTTT
CASSEFGDRGGGAFF
>once|TRBD2|TRBJ2-3|TRBV6-4
TGTGCCAGCAGTGACTCGATTCGCCCTAGCGGGAGGGCGGATACGCAGTATTTT
CASSDSIRPSGRADTQYF
>NA|NA|TRBJ1-5|TRBV7-2
TGTGCCAGCAGCTCCTGGGGAGACAATCAGCCCCAGCATTTT
CASSSWGDNQPQHF
>NA|TRBD2|TRBJ2-7|TRBV6-1
TGTGCCAGCAGTGAAGCGGGCTGGGGACTAGCGGGAGGATCCTACGAGCAGTACTTC
CASSEAGWGLAGGSYEQYF
>NA|NA|TRBJ2-7|TRBV5-1
TGCGCCAGCAGTTTTATCAGCGGGCCCACCTACGAGCAGTACTTC
CASSFISGPTYEQYF
>NA|NA|TRBJ1-4|TRBV5-1
TGCGCCAGCAGCTTCGTTCAAAAGACAGGCGAGGGAGAAAAACTGTTTTTT
CASSFVQKTGEGEKLFF
>NA|TRBD1|TRBJ2-7|TRBV27
TGTGCCAGCAGTTCCTCCCCCCTAGGACAGGGATTCACCTACGAGCAGTACTTC
CASSSSPLGQGFTYEQYF
>NA|NA|TRBJ1-5|TRBV6-1
TGTGCCAGCAGTGAAGGACTGAAGCAGCCCCAGCATTTT
CASSEGLKQPQHF
>NA|NA|TRBJ2-7|TRBV29-1
TGCAGCGTACTGAAGCGTATCCCAGGGGGGCCTTCCTACGAGCAGTACTTC
CSVLKRIPGGPSYEQYF
>NA|NA|TRBJ1-3|TRBV7-9
TGTGCCAGCAGCCCGAGCACCTCTGGAAACACCATATATTTT
CASSPSTSGNTIYF
>NA|TRBD2|TRBJ2-7|TRBV9
TGTGCCAGCAGCGCCGGAGGACTAGCGGGAGAATTCTCCTACGAGCAGTACTTC
CASSAGGLAGEFSYEQYF
>NA|TRBD2|TRBJ2-7|TRBV10-3
TGTGCCATCAGTGAAGGGGGACTAGATTCCTACGAGCAGTACTTC
CAISEGGLDSYEQYF
>few|NA|TRBJ1-4|TRBV13
TGTGCCAGCAGCTTGGGGGCCACTAATGAAAAACTGTTTTTT
CASSLGATNEKLFF
>NA|NA|TRBJ2-5|TRBV27
TGTGCCAGCAGTTTATCTATAGGGGGTAGCGAGACCCAGTACTTC
CASSLSIGGSETQYF
>NA|TRBD1|TRBJ1-1|TRBV15
TGTGCCACCAGCAGAGTGGCAGGGGGGACTGAAGCTTTCTTT
CATSRVAGGTEAFF
>NA|TRBD1|TRBJ2-1|TRBV7-3
TGTGCCAGCAGCTTATACGGGGACAGTTCCTACAATGAGCAGTTCTTC
CASSLYGDSSYNEQFF
>NA|NA|TRBJ2-3|TRBV28
TGTGCCAGCAGTACAATGACTAGCACAGATACGCAGTATTTT
CASSTMTSTDTQYF
>NA|NA|TRBJ2-7|TRBV4-1
TGCGCCAGCAGCCAAGATCTAGCTCTCGAGCAGTACTTC
CASSQDLALEQYF
>NA|TRBD1|TRBJ1-4|TRBV18
TGTGCCAGCTCACCAATGGGGACAGGGGGACAAAAACTGTTTTTT
CASSPMGTGGQKLFF
>NA|NA|TRBJ1-5|TRBV19
TGTGCCAGTAGTATCTTATCTTATCAGCCCCAGCATTTT
CASSILSYQPQHF
>few|NA|TRBJ1-2|TRBV7-9
TGTGCCAGCAGCTTTCCTGCACGAGTCGGCTATGGCTACACCTTC
CASSFPARVGYGYTF
>NA|TRBD2|TRBJ2-7|TRBV6-6
TGTGCCAGCAGTCCCCCCGGGACTAGCGGGTACGAGCAGTACTTC
CASSPPGTSGYEQYF
>NA|TRBD1|TRBJ2-7|TRBV4-1
TGCGCCAGCAGCCAACCGAACAGGGGGCGCGAAAACGAGCAGTACTTC
CASSQPNRGRENEQYF
>NA|NA|TRBJ2-3|TRBV19
TGTGCCAGTAACGACCGGGCGGGGACGGTCGATACGCAGTATTTT
CASNDRAGTVDTQYF
>NA|NA|TRBJ2-2|TRBV5-1
TGCGCCAGCAGCCCGACTAGAACAAACACCGGGGAGCTGTTTTTT
CASSPTRTNTGELFF
>few|TRBD2|TRBJ2-7|TRBV2
TGTGCCAGCAGTCCGGTAGCGGGAGAATCTTCCGAGCAGTACTTC
CASSPVAGESSEQYF
>NA|TRBD1|TRBJ2-5|TRBV25-1
TGTGCCAGCAGTAACGGACAGGGGGAACAAGAGACCCAGTACTTC
CASSNGQGEQETQYF
>NA|NA|TRBJ2-7|TRBV18
TGTGCCAGCTCACACACGACAGGTGGGGGCTCTTTCGAGCAGTACTTC
CASSHTTGGGSFEQYF
>NA|NA|TRBJ2-5|TRBV6-5
TGTGCCAGCAGTTCCAAAGAATTCCCTGAGGAGACCCAGTACTTC
CASSSKEFPEETQYF
>once|TRBD1|TRBJ2-6|TRBV7-6
TGTGCCAGCAGTTTCCCGGGACAGGTTTTTTCCGGGGCCAACGTCCTGACTTTC
CASSFPGQVFSGANVLTF
>NA|TRBD2|TRBJ2-1|TRBV27
TGTGCCAGCATTAGGAGCGGGAGGGCCTCAAATGAGCAGTTCTTC
CASIRSGRASNEQFF
>NA|NA|TRBJ1-1|TRBV2
TGTGCCAGCAGTGAAGCGCCCGGGACGCGGGGGGGGACTGAAGCTTTCTTT
CASSEAPGTRGGTEAFF
>NA|TRBD2|TRBJ2-1|TRBV15
TGTGCCACCAGCAGAGATCTCCTAGCGGGGGGAGAGCAGTTCTTC
CATSRDLLAGGEQFF
>NA|NA|TRBJ2-5|TRBV29-1
TGCAGCGTTCTCGGAGTGGAGGAGACCCAGTACTTC
CSVLGVEETQYF
>NA|NA|TRBJ2-4|TRBV28
TGTGCCAGCAGCCCGAGCCTCGGAGGCGGAGGCAAAAACATTCAGTACTTC
CASSPSLGGGGKNIQYF